Listed below are T cell receptor beta chains from one sample, sequenced in a study of CD8+ T cells in alopecia areata. This table comes from immunoSEQ multiplex PCR, and its TCRdb copy is limited to in-frame clones, with some not included. The data contain about 110,000 clones, roughly 64% of them singletons. The material sequenced was CD8+ T cells sorted from blood. All receptors derive from a human donor in good health. CDR3s include the opening cysteine and the closing phenylalanine or tryptophan. The D gene is left open where the match is weak. Rows give clone size only sometimes, using once, few, many, or a class for an expanded clone.

clone_size d_call j_call v_call cdr3_length cdr3_nt cdr3_aa
NA TRBD1 TRBJ2-2 TRBV25-1 15 TGTGCCAGCAGTTCAGGACAGGGGGCAACGGGGGAGCTGTTTTTT CASSSGQGATGELFF
NA NA TRBJ2-1 TRBV11-1 15 TGTGCCAGCAGCTTAGATTGGGGTCAGGACAATGAGCAGTTCTTC CASSLDWGQDNEQFF
NA TRBD2 TRBJ2-7 TRBV2 13 TGTGCCAGCGGACTAGCGGGAACCTACGAGCAGTACTTC CASGLAGTYEQYF
NA NA TRBJ1-6 TRBV7-9 16 TGTGCCAGCAGCTTAGAGGGGCGATTCTATAATTCACCCCTCCACTTT CASSLEGRFYNSPLHF
NA NA TRBJ1-2 TRBV7-2 13 TGTGCCAGCAGCTTATTCCAGGGCCTAGGCTACACCTTC CASSLFQGLGYTF
few NA TRBJ2-7 TRBV29-1 11 TGCAGCGTTGGCGCAGGGTCCGAGCAGTACTTC CSVGAGSEQYF
NA TRBD1 TRBJ2-7 TRBV4-3 17 TGCGCCAGCAGTTCATCCCACGGGGCAGGGGGCTGGTACGAGCAGTACTTC CASSSSHGAGGWYEQYF
NA TRBD1 TRBJ2-1 TRBV27 15 TGTGCCAGCAGTTTGACAGGGGGTACTTACAATGAGCAGTTCTTC CASSLTGGTYNEQFF
NA TRBD1 TRBJ2-7 TRBV7-9 14 TGTGCCAGCAGCTTTCCCGGGACAGGCTACGAGCAGTACTTC CASSFPGTGYEQYF
NA NA TRBJ1-2 TRBV21-1 13 TGTGCCAGCAGCAAAGGGGACACCTATGGCTACACCTTC CASSKGDTYGYTF
NA NA TRBJ1-4 TRBV9 15 TGTGCCAGCAGCGTAGCTACTCGAGACAATGAAAAACTGTTTTTT CASSVATRDNEKLFF
NA NA TRBJ2-1 TRBV2 15 TGTGCCAGCAGTGAGTTGGAGGCAGGGTACAATGAGCAGTTCTTC CASSELEAGYNEQFF
NA TRBD2 TRBJ2-7 TRBV10-3 16 TGTGCCATCAGATCTAGCGGGGGGCCCTATTCCTACGAGCAGTACTTC CAIRSSGGPYSYEQYF
NA NA TRBJ1-1 TRBV4-2 15 TGTGCCAGCAGCCAGGCATGGACAGCCTACACTGAAGCTTTCTTT CASSQAWTAYTEAFF
NA TRBD1 TRBJ2-5 TRBV4-3 14 TGCGCCAGCAGCCCCACACAGGGGCAAGAGACCCAGTACTTC CASSPTQGQETQYF
NA NA TRBJ2-1 TRBV5-6 16 TGTGCCAGCAGCTTGCTGAGTTGGACAGGGAGGGATGAGCAGTTCTTC CASSLLSWTGRDEQFF
NA TRBD1 TRBJ1-2 TRBV29-1 14 TGCAGCGTACCTACTACAGGGGAGAACTATGGCTACACCTTC CSVPTTGENYGYTF
few NA TRBJ2-1 TRBV5-6 14 TGTGCCAGCAGCTTGGGTCCCGAGTACAATGAGCAGTTCTTC CASSLGPEYNEQFF
NA TRBD1 TRBJ1-2 TRBV2 16 TGTGCCAGCAGTGAAGCGCGGGACAGGGGGTTCTATGGCTACACCTTC CASSEARDRGFYGYTF
once NA TRBJ1-1 TRBV6-6 10 TGTGCCAGTTGGATCGGTGAAGCTTTCTTT CASWIGEAFF
NA NA TRBJ1-2 TRBV30 15 TGTGCCTGGAATACGGACAGACCTCCCAACTATGGCTACACCTTC CAWNTDRPPNYGYTF
NA NA TRBJ2-7 TRBV28 12 TGTGCCAGCAATCCGGGGGCCTACGAGCAGTACTTC CASNPGAYEQYF
NA NA TRBJ1-1 TRBV20-1 11 TGCAGTGCTTTCCTGAACACTGAAGCTTTCTTT CSAFLNTEAFF
NA NA TRBJ2-1 TRBV4-1 14 TGCGCCAGCAGCCAAGATCCGGTATACAATGAGCAGTTCTTC CASSQDPVYNEQFF
few NA TRBJ2-1 TRBV29-1 14 TGCAGCGTACGCACAGGGTGGGTCGACAATGAGCAGTTCTTC CSVRTGWVDNEQFF
NA NA TRBJ1-1 TRBV6-1 15 TGTGCCAGCAGTGAAGGGGCAGATCCTTACACTGAAGCTTTCTTT CASSEGADPYTEAFF
medium-sized TRBD1 TRBJ2-1 TRBV19 14 TGTGCCAGTAGAGAGGACAGGTCGTACAATGAGCAGTTCTTC CASREDRSYNEQFF
few TRBD2 TRBJ2-1 TRBV4-1 16 TGCGCCAGCAGCCAAAAAGGGACTAGCGACTACAATGAGCAGTTCTTC CASSQKGTSDYNEQFF
NA NA TRBJ2-3 TRBV5-6 13 TGTGCCAGCAGCTTGGTCGTCACAGATACGCAGTATTTT CASSLVVTDTQYF
NA NA TRBJ1-2 TRBV4-2 14 TGTGCCAGCAGCCAAGACGACACAATATATGGCTACACCTTC CASSQDDTIYGYTF
NA TRBD1 TRBJ2-7 TRBV7-9 13 TGTGCCAGCAGCTCGACGGGACAGGGAGAGCAGTACTTC CASSSTGQGEQYF
NA NA TRBJ2-7 TRBV2 14 TGTGCCAGCACTCAGGGCCTCAGGGTCTACGAGCAGTACTTC CASTQGLRVYEQYF
NA NA TRBJ1-2 TRBV4-1 14 TGCGCCAGCAGCCCGAGACAGGAGAACTATGGCTACACCTTC CASSPRQENYGYTF